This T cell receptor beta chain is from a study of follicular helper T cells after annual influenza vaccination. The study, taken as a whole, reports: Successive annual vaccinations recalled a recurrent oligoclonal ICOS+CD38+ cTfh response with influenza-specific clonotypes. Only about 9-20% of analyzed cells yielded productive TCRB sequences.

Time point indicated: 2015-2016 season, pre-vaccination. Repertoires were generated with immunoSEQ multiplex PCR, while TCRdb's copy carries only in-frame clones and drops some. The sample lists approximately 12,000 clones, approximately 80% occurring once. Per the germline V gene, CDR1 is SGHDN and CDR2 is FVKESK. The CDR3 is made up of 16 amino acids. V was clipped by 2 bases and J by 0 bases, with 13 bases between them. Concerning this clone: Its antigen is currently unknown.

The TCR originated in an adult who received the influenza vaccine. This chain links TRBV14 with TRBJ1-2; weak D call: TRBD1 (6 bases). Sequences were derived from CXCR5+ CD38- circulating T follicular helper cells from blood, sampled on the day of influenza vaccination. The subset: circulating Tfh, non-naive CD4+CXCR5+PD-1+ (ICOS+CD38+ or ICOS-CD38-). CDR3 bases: TGTGCCAGCAGCCAAAGGTTGGGGGCCGCTAACTATGGCTACACCTTC. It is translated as CASSQRLGAANYGYTF.